The present entry profiles one TCR beta chain with its context. V shed 2 bases and J 4 bases; nucleotides not matched to a gene: 8. From germline, CDR1 is KGHSH and CDR2 LQKENI. The CDR3 sequence is 16 residues long. This record comes from a study of blood T cell repertoires in COVID-19. Study-wide background: Acute and convalescent COVID-19 specimens originated in the United States, Italy and Spain. The cDNA or gDNA used as material had been derived from T cells, B-cell-depleted T cells, or PBMCs.

Original data processing: Reference gene primer amplification gave nucleated cell count estimates. TCRdb keeps only in-frame clones here, not all; method: immunoSEQ multiplex PCR. V and J calls plus clone size are reproduced from that table; the DNA served to infer D and trimming. The sample holds 110,000 to 150,000 clones; approximately 90% are singletons and the top ten take 9.5% to 12%. The chain is built from TRBV18 and TRBJ2-7; 10 bases align to TRBD2. Sequencing input: peripheral blood. This TCR came from a woman of 80 years or more with acute or convalescent COVID-19. The CDR3, as DNA: TGTGCCAGCTCACCAGGAAGAATAGCGGGGGGTTACGAGCAGTACTTC. It yields the protein CASSPGRIAGGYEQYF.